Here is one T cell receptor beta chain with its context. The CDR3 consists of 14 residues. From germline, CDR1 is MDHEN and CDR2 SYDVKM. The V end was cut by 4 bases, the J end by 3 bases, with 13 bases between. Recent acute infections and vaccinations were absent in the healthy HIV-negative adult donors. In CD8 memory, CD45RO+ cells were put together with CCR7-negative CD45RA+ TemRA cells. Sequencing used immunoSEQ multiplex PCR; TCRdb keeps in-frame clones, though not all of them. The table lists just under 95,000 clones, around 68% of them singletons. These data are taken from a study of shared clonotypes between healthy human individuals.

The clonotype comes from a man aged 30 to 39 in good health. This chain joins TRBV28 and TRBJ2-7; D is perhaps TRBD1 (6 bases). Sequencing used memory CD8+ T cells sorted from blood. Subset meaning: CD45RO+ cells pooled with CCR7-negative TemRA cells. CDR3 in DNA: TGTGCCAGCAGTTCCCCAGGGGAGAACTACGAGCAGTACTTC. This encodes CASSSPGENYEQYF.